This T cell receptor beta chain was identified during a study of cytomegalovirus exposure and HLA in healthy donors (dated by TCRdb to the late 2010s). With regard to the full study: An earlier analysis of under 600 of the donors reported roughly 300 Gb of sequence data and roughly 100 million unique TCR beta sequences from about 200 million T cells. Roughly 300 gigabases of sequencing data and tens of millions of unique TCR sequences were included in an early release covering 550 to 650 HLA-typed donors. Among the approximately 400 genotyped donors, about 83% belonged to the genetic ancestry cluster associated with self-reported Caucasian donors. The study was designed to test whether signatures of past pathogen exposure could be identified by cataloging public T cell receptors. The study used immunosequencing to profile the T cell repertoires of several hundred subjects and linked those repertoires to cytomegalovirus serostatus. Along with the 666-subject first cohort, a separate validation cohort of some 130 different subjects was used. The study combined high-throughput TCR immunosequencing, statistical association of individual TCRs with disease status, and machine learning to predict cytomegalovirus infection status. In a later analysis, previously published TCR beta repertoires from several hundred donors were re-analyzed and high-resolution HLA genotyping was added so that TCR occurrence patterns could be studied. The later analysis used no new phenotypic data to find candidate immune exposures, relying instead on TCR beta sequences and their occurrence across donors. An earlier analysis of 587 of the donors used high-throughput TCR beta sequencing to judge whether each TCR beta V gene segment behaved as functional or pseudogenic. Donor age, sex, ethnicity and CMV serostatus were compiled alongside the repertoire data. A later genetic analysis took genome-wide SNP genotypes for about 55% of the 666 donors and used that subset as a discovery cohort. Every discovery cohort repertoire had been produced on one sequencing platform. HLA typing included class I and class II loci at four-digit resolution. The number of donors typed differed by locus, with about 620-630 for A, B, C, DRB1 and DQB1, roughly 550 for DQA1, about 610 for DPA1, and some 440 for DPB1. Roughly 5 DR-DQ haplotypes were handled as single units for association and clustering because linkage in the cohort was strong. On average, approximately 250,000 unique TCR beta nucleotide sequences were sequenced per donor among a few hundred genotyped donors of the cohort, with 15% to 20% of those sequences being non-productive. Summary of the overall study and its limitations: A cluster of highly shared sequence variants was judged likely to represent a technical artifact of the sequencing pipeline. The authors suggested that the approach could potentially be generalized to other disease states and immunological phenotypes. A later genetic analysis reported fewer N-insertions in productive TCRs among donors in an Asian-associated ancestry cluster than the roughly 620-donor mean. The 87-base-pair reads could not distinguish some IMGT-functional V segments, including TRBV6-2 and TRBV6-3, so those segments were excluded. In a later analysis, HLA-associated TCR beta chains showed more clonal expansion and lower generation probabilities than non-associated chains that were equally common. The classifier was reported to diagnose cytomegalovirus status with high specificity and sensitivity in both the original and validation cohorts. The presence/absence analyses assumed that sequencing depth was roughly uniform across donors, and that assumption may not be true. Most CMV-associated TCR beta chains appeared to be HLA-restricted in a later analysis, and the HLA associations seemed to be driven largely by CMV exposure. According to a later analysis, parvovirus B19, influenza, CMV and Epstein-Barr virus appeared linked to several top co-occurrence clusters. In an earlier analysis of several hundred of the donors, most TCR beta V segments were observed in productive rearrangements about 87% or about 30% of the time, broadly matching IMGT annotations. A later analysis associated about 16,000 TCR beta sequences with specific HLA alleles at a false discovery rate of 0.05. In a later genetic analysis, a missense DCLRE1C variant was associated with V-gene and J-gene trimming of TCR beta chains, and the association was replicated in an independent cohort. Most TCR sequences were observed very rarely across donors, whereas some public TCRs were present in many individuals. CMV serostatus was the only immune exposure information available for the cohort. This cohort had only TCR beta chains sequenced, and the lack of alpha or paired-chain data limited which features could be detected. In vitro tests confirmed that a few of the cytomegalovirus-associated TCR beta chains recognize cytomegalovirus antigens. Over 15 rarely observed V segments, including chromosome 9 orphons, were excluded from the earlier analysis of about 500 of the donors because counts were too low. In a later analysis, TCR association rates were found to vary across HLA loci, with the most associated TCRs seen for DRB1 alleles and the fewest for HLA-C alleles. HLA typing was unavailable for some donors at each locus, so association tests used only the typed subset. The study listed over 150 TCR beta chains as associated with cytomegalovirus. When HLA alleles, especially DR and DQ, strongly co-occurred, TCR associations were difficult to assign to individual alleles. Linkage disequilibrium might explain the correlated functional status among segregating V segments, but an unknown experimental factor could not be excluded. A further reported finding was that TCR beta sequences accurately predicted the HLA-A and HLA-B alleles for most subjects in the first cohort.

The cohort consisted of 666 healthy bone marrow donors. At the time of sampling, every cohort member was nominally healthy, though immune exposures that went unrecorded were likely present. The donor tested CMV seronegative, placing the donor among the 350 to 400 seronegative members of the cohort. A peripheral blood sample was provided by each donor, and peripheral blood mononuclear cells were used for TCR beta sequencing. Genomic DNA was extracted from the blood cell samples with the Qiagen DNeasy Blood Extraction Kit. Preparation of the library involved the immunoSEQ multiplex PCR assay. The multiplex PCR relied on a mix of 60 forward primers for TCR Vbeta segments and 13 reverse primers for TCR Jbeta segments. The CDR3 region of rearranged TCR beta genes was amplified from genomic DNA with a multiplex PCR assay. The Illumina HiSeq System was used to sequence the amplified TCR beta libraries as 87-base-pair reads. From the authors' description of their analysis: A later analysis counted approximately 84 million unique TCR beta chains across the 600 to 850 repertoires, and roughly 11 million of these chains were shared by at least two donors. Raw reads were error-corrected and collapsed into unique sequences by a nearest-neighbor algorithm in which closely related sequences were merged to remove PCR and sequencing errors. CDR3 sequences were aligned to IMGT reference sequences to assign V, D and J gene segments. For a sequence to be retained, at least a six-nucleotide match to both a V gene segment and a J gene segment was required. Rearrangements were called productive when the CDR3 lacked stop codons and stayed in frame with V and J; all others were non-productive. Following IMGT convention, CDR3 was defined as the stretch from the second conserved V-encoded cysteine up to the conserved J-encoded phenylalanine. The earlier analysis of 500 to 650 of the donors excluded any sequence lacking an unambiguous match to a single V gene segment. An earlier analysis of 500 to 600 of the donors classified V segments as functional when productive rearrangements were above 56.7% and as segregating when the standard deviation between donors was above 5%. To diagnose cytomegalovirus status from the catalog of TCR beta chain sequences, a statistical classification framework was built. In a later analysis, TCR nucleotide sequences were compared against IMGT/GENE-DB human TR gene sequences so that V and J genes could be assigned. The TCRdist pipeline was used in a later analysis to assign CDR3 sequences and most-parsimonious VDJ recombination scenarios. In a later analysis, each TCR beta chain was defined by its CDR3 amino acid sequence together with its V-gene family, and reads without a unique V-gene family were excluded. In a later analysis, around 600 highly shared, low-generation-probability nucleotide sequences were removed to address suspected cross-contamination and a sequencing artifact. In a later analysis, a clonal expansion index was calculated for each public chain from normalized within-repertoire ranks of inferred template counts. A later analysis computed generation probabilities with a VDJ recombination model fitted to out-of-frame rearrangements, and checked the results against IGoR. Hypergeometric tests were used in a later analysis to score TCR-TCR, TCR-HLA and TCR-CMV co-occurrence, with a repertoire-size bias correction applied to the TCR pairs. A later analysis estimated false discovery rates by permuting HLA or CMV assignments 20 times. In a later analysis, co-occurring TCRs were grouped using DBSCAN, and TCRdist sequence similarity was added for clustering within HLA-allele-positive subsets. Repertoires with fewer than 30,000 or more than 120,000 public chains were left out of co-occurrence clustering, as were a handful of repertoires with anomalous nucleotide sharing. Imported from immuneACCESS, the table was reduced by TCRdb to in-frame sequences with V and J called. These copies leave out some clones; in studies compared against another copy, an unresolved V gene accounts for under half, and the cause of the remainder is not known. D and trimming were read from the DNA, whereas the V and J calls and clone size are those reported in that table. The sample table shows approximately 150,000 clones, and approximately 80% are seen once. Roughly 2.5% of the sample belongs to the ten largest clones.

Worth noting for this clone: This clone's antigen is unknown. One base away there is no much larger clone; base qualities are not given.

Spanning cysteine to phenylalanine, the CDR3 consists of 16 amino acids. The retained sequence is limited to the CDR3, 48 bases, with the frame set at the first base. V lost 4 bases and J lost 2 bases, and the count of bases not matched to a germline gene is 9. The germline V gene sets CDR1 to MNHNS and CDR2 to SASEGT. The chain is assembled from TRBV6-1 and TRBJ2-7, with 9 middle bases fitting TRBD2. The TCR comes from a boy aged 2-9 years in good health and CMV-seronegative. Sequencing was carried out using PBMCs. The bases are TGTGCCAGCAGTGGGCGGGGCGGGGGGGCTACCTACGAGCAGTACTTC. This translates into CASSGRGGGATYEQYF.